This T cell receptor (beta chain) is drawn from a study of T cell responses to AZD1222 COVID-19 vaccine (dated by TCRdb to about 2021). The study in broad terms: AZD1222 recipients whose second dose came at about 4 weeks and those whose second dose came at about 12 weeks were combined into one group, since spike-specific TCR depth and breadth did not differ between the two schedules. TCR sequencing was performed for 230 to 250 trial participants, of whom roughly 200 were given two doses of AZD1222 and around 26 were given two doses of MenACWY control vaccine. Trial participants were enrolled by age into 18-55, 56-69 and 70-plus year subgroups, with around 150, 28 and 57 TCR-sequenced participants respectively. What the work shows at the level of the full study, not this receptor alone: After two AZD1222 doses, spike-specific TCR breadth and depth were significantly higher than at day 0 and than in MenACWY recipients. Participants were mostly white British and included more females than males, and it was suggested by the authors that clonal diversity may have been underestimated. CD4 TCRs associated with the vaccine covered the entire spike protein, and the dominant responses were in regions 160-218 and 743-854. Nearly half of unique spike-specific TCRs reportedly recognized epitopes outside regions mutated in the B.1.351 and B.1.1.7 variants. In the small 56-69-year group, the increase in depth fell short of significance, most likely because of low power. Conclusions about previously exposed vaccinees are limited because only 5 or 6 AZD1222 recipients were SARS-CoV-2 seropositive at baseline. Because no samples from the day 14 peak response were available, repertoires could be characterized only after the peak T cell response.

This sample's time point label indicates: baseline before first vaccination. Samples from vaccinated people were obtained from the UK trials COV001 and COV002, which included a single-blind randomized controlled phase 2/3 trial of AZD1222 (ChAdOx1 nCoV-19) in healthy adults. For TCRbeta chain sequencing, PBMC samples were collected from trial participants at day 0 and at day 28 after the second dose. The CDR3 regions of human TCRbeta chains were analyzed by immunosequencing. Regarding the original processing steps: TCRs in the repertoires were matched against a reference library of SARS-CoV-2-specific TCRs that had been generated with the MIRA antigen-specificity platform. Breadth was defined as the fraction of unique TCRs that were SARS-CoV-2-associated. Depth was defined as the fraction of total T cells that were SARS-CoV-2-associated. Using the MIRA data, each spike-specific TCR was assigned both to the spike region to which the TCR was reactive and to a CD4 or CD8 class. Log10-transformed breadth and depth values were compared by one-way ANOVA with Sidak's multiple comparisons tests. The table comes from immuneACCESS by way of TCRdb, which keeps in-frame sequences with V and J called. Part of the clones is missing from these tables; in studies checked, under half for an unresolved V gene and the rest for unknown reasons. V and J calls and clone size are given by that table; D and trimming were obtained from the DNA. In all, the sample holds over 90,000 clones, and about 90% of those were seen once. Together, the top ten hold about 4.8% of the sample.

A remark on this clone: The target of this receptor is not known. No base qualities exist here, and no much larger clone lies one base off it.

The cysteine opens and the phenylalanine closes a CDR3 of 12 amino acids. The only DNA kept is the CDR3, 36 bases in frame from the first base. Per the germline V gene, KGHSH is the CDR1 and LQKENI is the CDR2. V was cut back by 2 bases and J by 2 bases, leaving a gap of 2 bases between them. The starting material was peripheral blood, obtained on day 0 of AZD1222 vaccination. The chain uses TRBV18 and TRBJ2-3; no D gene call is confident. The TCR comes from an adult in good health. The nucleotides read TGTGCCAGCTCACCAGACACAGATACGCAGTATTTT. This codes for CASSPDTDTQYF.